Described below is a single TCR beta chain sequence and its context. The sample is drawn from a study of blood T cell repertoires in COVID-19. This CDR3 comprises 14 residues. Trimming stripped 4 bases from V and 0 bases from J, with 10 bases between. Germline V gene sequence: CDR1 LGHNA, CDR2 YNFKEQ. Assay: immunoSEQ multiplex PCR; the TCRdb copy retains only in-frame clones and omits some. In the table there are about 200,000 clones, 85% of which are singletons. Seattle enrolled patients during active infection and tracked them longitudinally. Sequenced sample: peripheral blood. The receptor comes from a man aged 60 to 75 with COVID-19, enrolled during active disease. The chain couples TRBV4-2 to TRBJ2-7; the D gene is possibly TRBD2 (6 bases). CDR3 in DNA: TGTGCCAGCAGCCCCCGGGGGAGCTCCTACGAGCAGTACTTC. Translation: CASSPRGSSYEQYF.